The present T cell receptor (beta chain) was sequenced within a study of blood T cell repertoires in COVID-19. Study overall: COVID-19 samples from acute and convalescent phases originated in the United States, Italy and Spain.

Trimming pared 4 bases from V and 2 bases from J, leaving 28 bases between. CDR3 length equals 19 residues. Germline CDR1 and CDR2: SGHDT and YYEEEE. The repertoire was sequenced with immunoSEQ multiplex PCR; TCRdb's copy has only in-frame clones and lacks some. The sample yields about 82,000 clones, around 85% seen once. Sequenced input: peripheral blood. The chain links TRBV5-6 to TRBJ2-7; a weak D match, TRBD2 (6 bases). This sequence originates from a man of 80 years or more with active or convalescent COVID-19. CDR3 sequence: CASSLPRTSPSEKTYEQYV. For the CDR3, the DNA is TGTGCCAGCAGCCTACCTAGGACCTCGCCTAGCGAAAAGACCTACGAGCAGTACGTC.